This is a list of T cell receptor beta chains from one sample in a study of CD8 T cells in ankylosing spondylitis. From the 5' RACE reads, TCRdb called clonotypes with MiXCR, one entry per CDR3 protein. Among tens of thousands of distinct CDR3 sequences, approximately 5.3% were seen once, and the ten largest hold roughly 2.3%. The material sequenced was blood, either unsorted or a sorted T cell fraction (not recorded which). The receptors derive from a male donor with ankylosing spondylitis or in good health (not recorded which). Both conserved end residues are part of each CDR3. The order of the fields is CDR3 DNA, CDR3 protein, D gene, V gene, J gene, clone size. The D gene is left open where the match is weak. Not all rows give a size; the values are once, few, many and, for expanded clones, a class.

TGCAGTGCTAAGACAGGGATAACTGAAGCTTTCTTT,CSAKTGITEAFF,TRBD1,TRBV20-1,TRBJ1-1,many
TGTGCCAGCAGCCGACCGCAGGGGGCGCGGACTGAAGCTTTCTTT,CASSRPQGARTEAFF,TRBD1,TRBV4-2,TRBJ1-1,many
TGTGCCAGCAATGGACAGGGCCAAACTGAGCAGTTCTTC,CASNGQGQTEQFF,TRBD1,TRBV2,TRBJ2-1,many
TGTGCCAGCAGTGAAGGACTAGCGGGCGACAATGAGCAGTTCTTC,CASSEGLAGDNEQFF,TRBD2,TRBV6-4,TRBJ2-1,many
TGCAGCGTTCTGACAGGGGATCTTCAGCCCCAGCATTTT,CSVLTGDLQPQHF,TRBD1,TRBV29-1,TRBJ1-5,many
TGTGCCAGCAGCTTAGCGTCGGACGGCACTGAAGCTTTCTTT,CASSLASDGTEAFF,-,TRBV7-9,TRBJ1-1,many
TGTGCCAGCAGACGGAGGACAGTAGATGGCTACACCTTC,CASRRRTVDGYTF,-,TRBV6-1,TRBJ1-2,many
TGTGCCAGCAGTTTAGCGCTCGGGAACACCGGGGAGCTGTTTTTT,CASSLALGNTGELFF,-,TRBV12-3/TRBV12-4,TRBJ2-2,many
TGTGCCAGCAACAGGGGGGATCAGCCCCAGCATTTT,CASNRGDQPQHF,TRBD1,TRBV2,TRBJ1-5,many
TGTGCCAGCTCACCACCGGGGAGGGGACCTTACAATGAGCAGTTCTTC,CASSPPGRGPYNEQFF,TRBD2,TRBV18,TRBJ2-1,many
TGTGCCAGCAGTTACTCGCCGGGACTAGCGGGGGGCAATGAGCAGTTCTTC,CASSYSPGLAGGNEQFF,TRBD2,TRBV6-5,TRBJ2-1,many
TGTGCCAGCAGCTCGCGGTACGGGGAGACCCAGTACTTC,CASSSRYGETQYF,-,TRBV7-2,TRBJ2-5,many
TGTGCCAGCAGCTTGGGGGGGACAGCTAACACCGGGGAGCTGTTTTTT,CASSLGGTANTGELFF,-,TRBV7-3,TRBJ2-2,many
TGTGCCAGCAGTTTCTCCGGGGGGGCGGATTCACCCCTCCACTTT,CASSFSGGADSPLHF,-,TRBV28,TRBJ1-6,many
TGTGCCAGCAGCGTTAGCGGGACGGGCCGGTTCTTC,CASSVSGTGRFF,TRBD2,TRBV3-1,TRBJ2-1,many
TGTGCCAGCAGCCGGGACGCCACAGATACGCAGTATTTT,CASSRDATDTQYF,-,TRBV6-2/TRBV6-3,TRBJ2-3,many
TGTGCCAGCAGCTTGGCCGTAGGGCGGGAGCTGTTTTTT,CASSLAVGRELFF,-,TRBV5-6,TRBJ2-2,-
TGTGCCAGCACCGGGACAGAAGTTGAAAAACTGTTTTTT,CASTGTEVEKLFF,TRBD1,TRBV19,TRBJ1-4,many
TGCAGTGCTAGAGGTAGCGGGGGCCGTATTACCAATGAGCAGTTCTTC,CSARGSGGRITNEQFF,TRBD2,TRBV20-1,TRBJ2-1,many
TGTGCCAGCTCACCAAACTTTCGCAATTCACCCCTCCACTTT,CASSPNFRNSPLHF,-,TRBV18,TRBJ1-6,many